The next 21 T cell receptor beta chains were all read from a single sample in a study of blood T cell repertoires in COVID-19. Data came from immunoSEQ multiplex PCR; TCRdb stores just in-frame clones and leaves some out. The repertoire has tens of thousands of clones, 80% to 90% of them found once; the top ten carry less than 7%. Sequenced material: peripheral blood. These receptors were obtained from a man aged 55 to 70 with active or convalescent COVID-19.

The gene calls are TRBV10-3 and TRBJ1-1, with 8 bases lining up with TRBD1. The V and J ends lost 10 bases and 2 bases, in that order; junction bases with no gene match: 6. Germline V CDR1 and CDR2: ENHRY, SYGVKD. This CDR3 has 13 amino acids. The CDR3 region has the DNA TGTGCCACCTCGGACAGGGACAACACTGAAGCTTTCTTT. Its translation: CATSDRDNTEAFF.

The chain uses TRBV2 and TRBJ1-5; 8 bases match TRBD1. The CDR3 consists of 14 residues. V lost 6 bases, J lost 5 bases, and 6 bases stayed unmatched. Germline-derived CDR1 and CDR2 are SNHLY and FYNNEI. CDR3 amino acids: CASSAQGAYQPQHF. The CDR3 nucleotides read TGTGCCAGCAGCGCCCAGGGGGCCTATCAGCCCCAGCATTTT.

The chain is built from TRBV5-1 and TRBJ2-2; no definite D call. The V and J ends lost 0 bases and 6 bases respectively, with 9 bases between them. The CDR3 sequence is 14 residues long. Germline V gene sequence: CDR1 SGHRS, CDR2 YFSETQ. CDR3 nucleotides: TGCGCCAGCAGCTTGGGCCAGATCCCCGGGGAGCTGTTTTTT. Translation: CASSLGQIPGELFF.

The gene calls are TRBV18 and TRBJ2-5; D is ambiguous. This CDR3 contains 12 residues. The germline CDR1 and CDR2 sequences are KGHSH and LQKENI. V was clipped by 3 bases and J by 3 bases, with 5 bases between them. CDR3 DNA sequence: TGTGCCAGCTCACCCCCGGAAGAGACCCAGTACTTC. It yields the protein CASSPPEETQYF.

This chain's CDR3 is CASSRGTNSYNEQFF. The CDR3 DNA is TGTGCCAGCAGTCGCGGGACTAACAGTTACAATGAGCAGTTCTTC. V is TRBV6-2 or TRBV6-3 and J is TRBJ2-1; 7 bases agree with TRBD2. V lost 5 bases to trimming and J lost 4 bases; unmatched junction nucleotides: 8. This CDR3 has 15 amino acids. In germline, CDR1 is MNHEY, CDR2 SVGEGT.

This clone was seen a handful of times. This sequence joins TRBV19 and TRBJ2-3; D may be TRBD1 (6 bases). CDR1 and CDR2 from the germline V gene are LNHDA and SQIVND (reference sequence). V was shortened by 10 bases and J by 5 bases, with 19 bases between the two germline ends. This CDR3 has 14 amino acids. The CDR3 reads CATRRDKLGDTQYF. Here the CDR3 DNA reads TGTGCCACGCGCAGGGACAAGTTGGGAGATACGCAGTATTTT.

Concerning this clone: Other DNA sequences from this sample encode an identical CDR3 as well. The rearrangement uses TRBV18 and TRBJ1-2; 7 positions agree with TRBD1. The CDR3 length is 15 residues. CDR1 is KGHSH and CDR2 is LQKENI in the germline V gene. Unmatched junction bases numbered 7, after V lost 0 bases and J lost 6 bases. CDR3 DNA: TGTGCCAGCTCACCACCCGGGCAGGGGGAGCATGGCTACACCTTC. This gives the protein CASSPPGQGEHGYTF.

The chain couples TRBV15 to TRBJ2-1, with 10 bases matching TRBD2. J gave up 11 bases and V 1 base, and 11 bases lay outside the gene matches. CDR3 size: 16 residues. The germline gives CDR1 LNHNV, CDR2 YYDKDF (reference sequence). The CDR3 DNA follows: TGTGCCACCAGCAGAGTTGCAGCGGGAGGGCCTAGGAAGCAGTTCTTC. This gives the protein CATSRVAAGGPRKQFF. The complete variable domain, with remaining parts taken from reference TRBV15 and TRBJ2-1, reads DAMVIQNPRYQVTQFGKPVTLSCSQTLNHNVMYWYQQKSSQAPKLLFHYYDKDFNNEADTPDNFQSRRPNTSFCFLDIRSPGLGDTAMYLCATSRVAAGGPRKQFFGPGTRLTVL.

V usage is TRBV18 and J usage is TRBJ1-1, with D possibly being TRBD1 (5 bases). CDR3 length: 14 residues. The germline V and J ends were trimmed by 3 bases and 8 bases, with 16 bases remaining between them. CDR1 and CDR2 from the germline V gene are KGHSH and LQKENI. CDR3 sequence: CASSPSQGEGEAFF. Here the CDR3 DNA reads TGTGCCAGCTCACCCTCGCAAGGGGAGGGCGAAGCTTTCTTT.

The rearrangement uses TRBV18 and TRBJ1-3; tentatively, D is TRBD1 (6 bases). Germline CDR1 KGHSH, CDR2 LQKENI. The CDR3 is made up of 15 amino acids. Trimming pared 0 bases from V and 4 bases from J, leaving 10 bases between. This CDR3 is CASSPPSQGGNTIYF. The CDR3 DNA is TGTGCCAGCTCACCACCGTCACAGGGCGGAAACACCATATATTTT.

This clone was seen only once. This sequence joins TRBV7-9 and TRBJ1-5, with a tentative D call TRBD1 (6 bases). The CDR3 has 15 residues. Trimming shortened V by 5 bases and J by 0 bases, and 11 bases separated the two germline ends. Germline V gene lookup returns CDR1 SEHNR and CDR2 FQNEAQ (reference sequence). CDR3 amino acids: CASSASGDSNQPQHF. The CDR3, as DNA: TGTGCCAGCAGCGCCTCAGGGGATAGCAATCAGCCCCAGCATTTT.

The chain carries TRBV9 and TRBJ1-5; 8 bases fit TRBD1. CDR1 is SGDLS and CDR2 is YYNGEE in the germline V gene. V shed 3 bases, J shed 7 bases, and the junction held 9 bases outside the gene matches. The CDR3 is made up of 15 amino acids. The CDR3 sequence: CASSAGQGSGQPQHF. CDR3 nucleotide sequence: TGTGCCAGCAGCGCAGGACAGGGAAGCGGCCAGCCCCAGCATTTT.

This clone was counted once. J is TRBJ2-7 and V is TRBV28; 7 nucleotides agree with TRBD1. This CDR3 is 14 amino acids long. CDR1 MDHEN and CDR2 SYDVKM come from the germline V gene. Unmatched junction bases numbered 7, after V lost 5 bases and J lost 3 bases. CDR3 residues: CASSPTGFYYEQYF. The CDR3 DNA sequence: TGTGCCAGCAGTCCGACAGGGTTTTACTACGAGCAGTACTTC.

J is TRBJ2-1 and V is TRBV6-5; 7 nucleotides line up with TRBD2. There are 14 residues in the CDR3. V lost 6 bases, J lost 2 bases, and 4 bases stayed unmatched. Germline V lookup: CDR1 MNHEY, CDR2 SVGAGI. CDR3 DNA: TGTGCCAGCAGCAGAAGCGGGACCTACAATGAGCAGTTCTTC. It specifies CASSRSGTYNEQFF.

This rearrangement joins TRBV9 to TRBJ1-2; TRBD1 matches at 9 bases. Trimming cost V 4 bases and J 2 bases; bases outside gene matches: 12. The CDR3 runs to 17 residues. Germline values: CDR1 SGDLS, CDR2 YYNGEE. As DNA, the CDR3 is TGTGCCAGCAGCCCCCGGACAGGGGCGTCCATCAACTATGGCTACACCTTC. Its translation is CASSPRTGASINYGYTF.

This rearrangement joins TRBV3-1 (or the pseudogene TRBV3-2) to TRBJ1-5, with 8 bases identical to TRBD1. Germline-derived CDR1 and CDR2 are LGHDT and YNNKEL (reference sequence). CDR3 size: 17 residues. J was trimmed by 5 bases and V by 3 bases; bases with no gene match: 12. Here the CDR3 reads CASSHLPTGGRDQPQHF. The CDR3, as DNA: TGTGCCAGCAGCCACCTACCTACAGGGGGTAGGGATCAGCCCCAGCATTTT.

This clone was detected once. The CDR3 DNA is TGTGCCAGCAGCCCAAGACTAGCGGGGAAGCTGTTTTTT. Translation: CASSPRLAGKLFF. This chain links TRBV3-1 (or the pseudogene TRBV3-2) with TRBJ2-2, with TRBD2 identical over 11 bases. The CDR3 length is 13 residues. Germline CDR1 is LGHDT and CDR2 is YNNKEL (reference sequence). Trimming at V came to 4 bases and at J to 12 bases, leaving 4 bases not matched to a gene.

V usage is TRBV7-6 and J usage is TRBJ1-3, with 7 bases matching TRBD1. Trimming removed 2 bases from V and 3 bases from J; junction bases left unmatched: 7. CDR1 SGHVS and CDR2 FNYEAQ come from the germline V gene. This CDR3 region has 16 residues. CDR3 DNA sequence: TGTGCCAGCAGCTTAATCCCGACAGGGCATGGAAACACCATATATTTT. Its translation: CASSLIPTGHGNTIYF.

The chain combines TRBV6-4 with TRBJ1-1; D is undetermined. Germline V gene lookup returns CDR1 MRHNA and CDR2 SNTAGT. The CDR3 is 14 amino acids. V was clipped by 1 base and J by 2 bases, with 8 bases between them. CDR3 bases: TGTGCCAGCAGTGACTATTCAACAAACACTGAAGCTTTCTTT. It specifies CASSDYSTNTEAFF.

This chain joins TRBV19 and TRBJ2-7; D may be TRBD2 (6 bases). The CDR3 totals 13 residues. V was trimmed by 5 bases and J by 0 bases, leaving 8 bases between them. Germline V gene sequence: CDR1 LNHDA, CDR2 SQIVND (reference sequence). CDR3 bases: TGTGCCAGTAGTCGGGGGTTCTCCTACGAGCAGTACTTC. Translation gives CASSRGFSYEQYF.

This clone came up once. The chain employs TRBV29-1 and TRBJ2-3; no firm D call. Trimming removed 4 bases from V and 1 base from J, with 6 bases in between. CDR3 length equals 12 residues. Looked up from germline, CDR1 is SQVTM and CDR2 is ANQGSEA. CDR3 protein: CSVAFGTDTQYF. In DNA form, the CDR3 reads TGCAGCGTTGCGTTCGGCACAGATACGCAGTATTTT.